This is a list of T cell receptor beta chains from one sample in a study of T cell repertoires in cytomegalovirus infection. MiXCR was run by TCRdb on the reads, yielding one entry per CDR3 protein. The repertoire consists of around 130,000 distinct CDR3 sequences, with roughly 9% occurring once and the leading ten covering 10%. Specimen: PBMCs. Source of these receptors: a human donor in good health (CMV status not recorded). Some clones in this sample may be carry-over from other donors' samples. Both conserved end residues are part of each CDR3. The D gene is left open where the match is weak. Size is omitted from some rows. Given values are once, few, many or a class for expanded clones.

J,size,V,D,DNA,CDR3
TRBJ1-6,few,TRBV7-8,NA,TGTGCCAGCAGCTTAGACAGGCTGGCCCTCCACTTT,CASSLDRLALHF
TRBJ2-7,many,TRBV7-3,NA,TGTGCCAGCAGCCCCCTCCCGGGACCCACCTTAGGGGAGCAGTACTTC,CASSPLPGPTLGEQYF
TRBJ2-5,many,TRBV12-3/TRBV12-4,NA,TGTGCCTCACAAGGTAGCAGGGGAGAGACCCAGTACTTC,CASQGSRGETQYF
TRBJ1-1,many,TRBV28,TRBD1,TGTGCCAGCAGGAGAGCTGACAGGGCCGTAAAAACTGAAGCTTTCTTT,CASRRADRAVKTEAFF
TRBJ2-7,many,TRBV20-1,TRBD1,TGCAGTGCTAGAGATCGTCGGACAGGGATCGCCGAGCAGTACTTC,CSARDRRTGIAEQYF
TRBJ2-1,many,TRBV7-2,NA,TGTGCCAGCAGCTTAGGGATCTGGGATGTCGAAGAGCGGGAGCAGTTCTTC,CASSLGIWDVEEREQFF
TRBJ2-1,many,TRBV20-1,TRBD1,TGCAGTGCAACTGACAGGGGGAGTGGGCAGTTCTTC,CSATDRGSGQFF
TRBJ1-3,many,TRBV7-2,NA,TGTGCCAGCAGCTTAATTGGCATCTCCAGCTCTGGAAACACCATATATTTT,CASSLIGISSSGNTIYF
TRBJ2-7,many,TRBV28,NA,TGTGCCAGCAGTCCCTCAAAAGGCGAAAGCTCCTACGAGCAGTACTTC,CASSPSKGESSYEQYF
TRBJ1-1,many,TRBV12-3/TRBV12-4,NA,TGTGCCAGCAGTTTAAGTGGTGAAGCTTTCTTT,CASSLSGEAFF
TRBJ1-1,few,TRBV20-1,NA,TGCAGTGCTAGAGGGGGCAGTAAGAACACTGAAGCTTTCTTT,CSARGGSKNTEAFF
TRBJ1-3,few,TRBV5-4,TRBD1,TGTGCCAGCAGCTTGGCGGGACAGGGGGCTTACACCATATATTTT,CASSLAGQGAYTIYF
TRBJ1-3,many,TRBV29-1,NA,TGCAGCGTTCGGCAGCCGTTCTCTGGAAACACCATATATTTT,CSVRQPFSGNTIYF
TRBJ1-1,NA,TRBV29-1,NA,TGCAGCGCTCCGGGACATGGCACTGAAGCTTTCTTT,CSAPGHGTEAFF
TRBJ2-5,few,TRBV5-4,NA,TGTGCCAGCAGGTCTGAGCTCCTCCAAGAGACCCAGTACTTC,CASRSELLQETQYF
TRBJ2-3,many,TRBV7-2,TRBD2,TGTGCCAGCAGCCCCTCATCGGGGACTAGCGGTACGCAGTATTTT,CASSPSSGTSGTQYF
TRBJ1-1,NA,TRBV19,NA,TGTGCCAGTTTGGGACTAGTGAACACTGAAGCTTTCTTT,CASLGLVNTEAFF
TRBJ2-3,NA,TRBV28,NA,TGTGCCAGCAGTTTACTAGTCCCAGATACGCAGTATTTT,CASSLLVPDTQYF
TRBJ2-7,many,TRBV7-2,NA,TGTGCCAGCAGCTTAGGTAGTTTGCGGAACTACGAGCAGTACTTC,CASSLGSLRNYEQYF
TRBJ2-1,many,TRBV28,NA,TGTGCCAGCAGTTTATCTTCGGGAGCAGGCGGCAATGAGCAGTTCTTC,CASSLSSGAGGNEQFF
TRBJ2-1,many,TRBV9,TRBD1,TGTGCCAGCAGCCTCGGGACAGATCCTTCGGGTGAGCAGTTCTTC,CASSLGTDPSGEQFF
TRBJ2-7,few,TRBV3-1,TRBD1,TGTGCCAGCAGCCAAGATTCCGGGACAGGGGCCTACGAGCAGTACTTC,CASSQDSGTGAYEQYF
TRBJ1-1,many,TRBV25-1,TRBD1,TGTGCCAGCAGTGAAAACAGGGGGGCGCAGATAGCTGAAGCTTTCTTT,CASSENRGAQIAEAFF
TRBJ1-2,many,TRBV20-1,TRBD1,TGCAGTGCTATCGTACAGGGGTTGGACTATGGCTACACCTTC,CSAIVQGLDYGYTF
TRBJ1-5,many,TRBV7-8,NA,TGTGCCAGCAGCTTAGAAGGACAGTCCTCCAATCAGCCCCAGCATTTT,CASSLEGQSSNQPQHF